The 12 T cell receptor beta chains reported below all come from one sample, sequenced in a study of neurological immune-mediated disorders (dated by TCRdb to the late 2010s). Reading the label with the study, this specimen's time point is: longitudinal time-point 3. The library was produced with 5' RACE. The data were produced on an Illumina HiSeq 2500. TCRdb's own reprocessing of the public reads used fastp at Q25 and MiXCR and kept productive beta chains. Rows are unified per CDR3 protein, each entry keeping the most common DNA and genes. Present in this sample are approximately 89,000 distinct CDR3 sequences, approximately 4.6% of which were seen just once. In total, the top ten clones hold over 5.5% of the sample. Sequencing used PBMCs. These TCRs come from a woman in her fifties or sixties with multiple sclerosis.

This clonotype has a count of ten or more. The chain combines TRBV3-1 with TRBJ2-7, with TRBD1 matching over 8 bases. This CDR3 contains 18 residues. Losses at the gene ends were 0 bases for V and 7 bases for J; bases not matched to a gene: 17. Germline values: CDR1 LGHDT, CDR2 YNNKEL (reference sequence). The CDR3 region is CASSQETVLGQGSFEQYF. The CDR3 DNA follows: TGTGCCAGCAGCCAAGAAACGGTCTTAGGACAGGGATCGTTTGAGCAGTACTTC.

Many counts were recorded for this clonotype. This chain uses TRBV7-6 with TRBJ1-5, with D perhaps TRBD1 (5 bases). V was clipped by 4 bases and J by 6 bases, with 19 bases between them. This CDR3 has 16 residues. Germline assignment: CDR1 SGHVS and CDR2 FNYEAQ. CDR3 DNA: TGTGCCAGCAGCTCTACGTCGGGGGGAGTCATTCAGCCCCAGCATTTT. It codes for CASSSTSGGVIQPQHF.

This clonotype was seen at least ten times. V and J are TRBV5-1 and TRBJ1-6; tentatively, D is TRBD1 (5 bases). From germline, CDR1 is SGHRS and CDR2 YFSETQ. This CDR3 has 16 amino acids. V dropped 3 bases and J dropped 8 bases, with 18 bases sitting between them. This CDR3 reads CASSSGTALIDSPLHF. The CDR3, as DNA: TGCGCCAGCAGCTCGGGGACGGCCCTTATCGATTCACCCCTCCACTTT.

This clonotype was picked up many times. The J gene is TRBJ2-4, the V gene TRBV12-3 or TRBV12-4; TRBD1 or TRBD2 may be the D gene (7 bases each). V dropped 6 bases and J dropped 8 bases, with 17 bases sitting between them. There are 14 residues in the CDR3. The CDR3 nucleotides are TGTGCCAGCAGCCCGCCGACAGGGAGGGACATTCAGTACTTC. It codes for CASSPPTGRDIQYF.

This clonotype was observed many times. J is TRBJ2-2 and V is TRBV20-1; 7 nucleotides agree with TRBD2. V lost 1 base to trimming and J lost 0 bases; unmatched junction nucleotides: 8. The germline V gene encodes CDR1 DFQATT and CDR2 SNEGSKA (reference sequence). The length of the CDR3 is 17 residues. CDR3 amino acids: CSARVGGGSANTGELFF. CDR3 DNA sequence: TGCAGTGCTAGAGTAGGTGGCGGGAGCGCGAACACCGGGGAGCTGTTTTTT.

This clonotype has at least ten counts. The chain couples TRBV27 to TRBJ1-2; D is perhaps TRBD1 (6 bases). Germline CDR1 is MNHEY and CDR2 is SMNVEV (reference sequence). V was cut by 11 bases and J by 4 bases, with 17 bases left in between. The CDR3 has 13 amino acids. The CDR3, as DNA: TGTGCCGTAGGGGCGGGGGGCCTCTATGGCTACACCTTC. Protein sequence: CAVGAGGLYGYTF.

Many counts were recorded for this clonotype. The chain links TRBV11-2 to TRBJ1-1; D is uncertain. V lost 1 base and J lost 6, with 15 bases in between. Germline V gene lookup returns CDR1 SGHAT and CDR2 FQNNGV. This CDR3 region has 15 residues. CDR3 in amino acids: CASSLVFRGSPEAFF. The CDR3 nucleotides are TGTGCCAGCAGCTTAGTCTTTCGAGGGAGCCCTGAAGCTTTCTTT.

This clonotype has at least ten counts. The chain is built from TRBV4-2 and TRBJ1-4, with 9 bases identical to TRBD1. Trimming removed 0 bases from V and 2 bases from J; junction bases left unmatched: 7. The V gene's germline CDR1 is LGHNA and CDR2 YNFKEQ. The CDR3 sequence is 18 residues long. The CDR3 DNA reads TGTGCCAGCAGCCAAGAGGGGCAAGGACAGGGGACTAATGAAAAACTGTTTTTT. Its translation is CASSQEGQGQGTNEKLFF.

This clonotype was recorded at least ten times. The V call is TRBV7-6, the J call TRBJ1-2; 8 positions agree with TRBD1. After removal of 4 bases from V and 2 bases from J, the junction contained 15 bases not matched to a gene. There are 18 residues in the CDR3. Per the germline V gene, CDR1 is SGHVS and CDR2 is FNYEAQ. CDR3 amino acids: CASSSSGTNRGWNYGYTF. The CDR3, as DNA: TGTGCCAGCAGCTCCTCCGGGACAAACAGGGGGTGGAACTATGGCTACACCTTC.

This clonotype was detected a few times. The V and J genes are TRBV18 and TRBJ1-1; D is uncertain. Trimming removed 0 bases at V and 1 base at J, with 6 bases between. CDR3 length: 14 residues. Germline assignment: CDR1 KGHSH and CDR2 LQKENI. In DNA, the CDR3 is TGTGCCAGCTCACCACCGCTCAGGAACACTGAAGCTTTCTTT. Protein sequence: CASSPPLRNTEAFF.

This clonotype was seen many times. The rearrangement uses TRBV20-1 and TRBJ2-7, with TRBD2 as a possible D gene (6 bases). Between the trimmed V and J ends, which lost 3 bases and 4 bases, there was a span of 19 bases. Germline V gene lookup returns CDR1 DFQATT and CDR2 SNEGSKA (reference sequence). CDR3 length: 15 residues. CDR3 DNA: TGCAGTGCTAGCCCCTTTCAGGGAGGTCGGTACGAGCAGTACTTC. Translated: CSASPFQGGRYEQYF.

This clonotype was seen repeatedly, ten times or more. This chain uses TRBV28 with TRBJ2-3, with 10 positions matching TRBD2. CDR1 MDHEN and CDR2 SYDVKM come from the germline V gene. The CDR3 loop spans 15 amino acids. The ends lost 4 bases at V and 6 bases at J; junction bases unmatched: 7. The CDR3 DNA reads TGTGCCAGCAGTTCCCTTAGCGGGGGGAGGGATACGCAGTATTTT. Its translation: CASSSLSGGRDTQYF.